This T cell receptor (beta chain) was found in a study of T cell responses to AZD1222 COVID-19 vaccine. V was shortened by 2 bases and J by 2 bases, with 9 bases between the two germline ends. In germline, CDR1 is GTSNPN, CDR2 SVGIG (reference sequence). The CDR3 loop spans 13 amino acids. Profiling relied on immunoSEQ multiplex PCR, and the TCRdb table lists in-frame clones only, not all of them. Here the sample spans about 160,000 clones, approximately 90% being singletons. The chain couples TRBV30 to TRBJ1-1; tentative D call: TRBD1 (6 bases). This clonotype originated in an adult who received the AZD1222 COVID-19 vaccine. This specimen was peripheral blood, taken 28 days after the second AZD1222 dose. In DNA form, the CDR3 reads TGTGCCTGGAGTAGGGGGATCAACACTGAAGCTTTCTTT. Translating gives CAWSRGINTEAFF.